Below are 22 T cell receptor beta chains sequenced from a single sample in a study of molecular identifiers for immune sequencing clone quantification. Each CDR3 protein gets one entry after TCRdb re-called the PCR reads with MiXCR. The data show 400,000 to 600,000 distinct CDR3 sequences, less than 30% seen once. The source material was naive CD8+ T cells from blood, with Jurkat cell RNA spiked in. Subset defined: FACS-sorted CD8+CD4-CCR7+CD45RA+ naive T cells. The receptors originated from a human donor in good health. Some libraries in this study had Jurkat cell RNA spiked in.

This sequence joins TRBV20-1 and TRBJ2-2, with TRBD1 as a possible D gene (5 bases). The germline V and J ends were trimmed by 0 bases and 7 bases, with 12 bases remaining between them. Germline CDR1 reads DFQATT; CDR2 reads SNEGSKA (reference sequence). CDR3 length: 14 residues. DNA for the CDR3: TGCAGTGCTAGAGATCCAGGGTTGGGCGGGGAGCTGTTTTTT. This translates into CSARDPGLGGELFF.

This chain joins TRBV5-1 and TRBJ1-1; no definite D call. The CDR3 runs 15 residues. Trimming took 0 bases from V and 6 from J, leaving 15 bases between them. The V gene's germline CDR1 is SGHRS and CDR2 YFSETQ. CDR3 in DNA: TGCGCCAGCAGCTTGGGGTATGGGGAAGCAGCTGAAGCTTTCTTT. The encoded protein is CASSLGYGEAAEAFF.

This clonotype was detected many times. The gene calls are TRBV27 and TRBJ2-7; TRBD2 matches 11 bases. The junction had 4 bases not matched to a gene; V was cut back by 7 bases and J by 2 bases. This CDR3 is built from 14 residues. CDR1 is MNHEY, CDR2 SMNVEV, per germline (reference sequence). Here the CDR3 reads CASKSTSGAYEQYF. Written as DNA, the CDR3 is TGTGCCAGCAAATCGACTAGCGGGGCCTACGAGCAGTACTTC.

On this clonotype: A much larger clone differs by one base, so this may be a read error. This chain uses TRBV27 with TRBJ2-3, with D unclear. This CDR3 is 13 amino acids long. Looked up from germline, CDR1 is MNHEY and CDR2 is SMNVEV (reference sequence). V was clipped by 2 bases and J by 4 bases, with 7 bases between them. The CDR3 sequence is CASSLGISDTQYF. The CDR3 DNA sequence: TGTGCCAGCAGTTTAGGGATCTCAGATACGCAGTATTTT.

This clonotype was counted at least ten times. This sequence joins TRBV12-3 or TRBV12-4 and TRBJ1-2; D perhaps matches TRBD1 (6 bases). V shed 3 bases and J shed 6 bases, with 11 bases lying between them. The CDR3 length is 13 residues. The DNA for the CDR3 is TGTGCCAGCAGTTTGGGGGGCTGGAATGGCTACACCTTC. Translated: CASSLGGWNGYTF.

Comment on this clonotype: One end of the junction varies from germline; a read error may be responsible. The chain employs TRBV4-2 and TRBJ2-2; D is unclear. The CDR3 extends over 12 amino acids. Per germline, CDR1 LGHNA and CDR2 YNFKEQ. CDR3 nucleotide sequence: TGTGTCAGCAGCCAAGGAAGAGGGGAGCTGTTTTTT. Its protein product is CVSSQGRGELFF.

The CDR3 region is CAISLTKDRAGVAFF. In DNA form, the CDR3 reads TGTGCCATCAGTCTCACAAAGGACAGGGCGGGGGTAGCTTTCTTT. The chain is built from TRBV10-3 and TRBJ1-1; TRBD1 aligns across 8 bases. The CDR3 consists of 15 residues. V lost 5 bases to trimming and J lost 10 bases; unmatched junction nucleotides: 15. CDR1 is ENHRY, CDR2 SYGVKD, per germline.

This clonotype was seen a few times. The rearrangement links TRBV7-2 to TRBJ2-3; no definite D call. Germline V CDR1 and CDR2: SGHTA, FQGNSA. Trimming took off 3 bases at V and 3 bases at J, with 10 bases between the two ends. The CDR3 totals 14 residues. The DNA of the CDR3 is TGTGCCAGCAGCTTCGAGGCAACGACAGATACGCAGTATTTT. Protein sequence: CASSFEATTDTQYF. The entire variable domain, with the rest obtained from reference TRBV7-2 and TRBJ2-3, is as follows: GAGVSQSPSNKVTEKGKDVELRCDPISGHTALYWYRQSLGQGLEFLIYFQGNSAPDKSGLPSDRFSAERTGGSVSTLTIQRTQQEDSAVYLCASSFEATTDTQYFGPGTRLTVL.

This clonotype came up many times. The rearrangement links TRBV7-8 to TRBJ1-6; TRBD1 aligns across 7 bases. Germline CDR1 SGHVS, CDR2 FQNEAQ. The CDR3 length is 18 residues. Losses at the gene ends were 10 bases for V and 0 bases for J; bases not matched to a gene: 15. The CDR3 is CATQLGGTASSYNSPLHF. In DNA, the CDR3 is TGTGCCACCCAACTAGGGGGGACAGCCAGCTCCTATAATTCACCCCTCCACTTT.

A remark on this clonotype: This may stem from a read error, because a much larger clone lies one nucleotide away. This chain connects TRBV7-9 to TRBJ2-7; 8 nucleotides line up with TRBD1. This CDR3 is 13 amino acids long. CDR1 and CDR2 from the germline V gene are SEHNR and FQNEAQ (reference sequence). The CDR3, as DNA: TGTACCAGCAGCCCCACAGGGGGATGGGAGCAGTACTTC. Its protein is CTSSPTGGWEQYF.

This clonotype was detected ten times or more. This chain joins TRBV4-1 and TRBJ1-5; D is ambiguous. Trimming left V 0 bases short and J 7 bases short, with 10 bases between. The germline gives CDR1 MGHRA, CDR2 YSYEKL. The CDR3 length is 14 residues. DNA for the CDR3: TGCGCCAGCAGCCAAGATCTGGGGTTACAGCCCCAGCATTTT. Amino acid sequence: CASSQDLGLQPQHF.

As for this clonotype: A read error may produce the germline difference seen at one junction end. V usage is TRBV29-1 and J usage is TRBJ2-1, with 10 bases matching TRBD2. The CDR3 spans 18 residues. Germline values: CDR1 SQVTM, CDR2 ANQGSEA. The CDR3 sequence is CSAEGEASGGLSYNEQFF. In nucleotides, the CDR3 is TGCAGCGCTGAAGGGGAGGCTAGCGGGGGTCTCTCCTACAATGAGCAGTTCTTC.

The CDR3 loop is CASSWEREEADTQYF. The DNA of the CDR3 is TGTGCCAGCAGCTGGGAGCGGGAGGAGGCAGATACGCAGTATTTT. J is TRBJ2-3 and V is TRBV12-3 or TRBV12-4; 9 nucleotides line up with TRBD2. V lost 6 bases to trimming and J lost 4 bases; unmatched junction nucleotides: 8. The CDR3 length is 15 residues.

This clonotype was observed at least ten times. The CDR3, as DNA: TGTGCCAGCAGCCCCTCCCCCGGGAAAGAGCAGTACTTC. Encoded protein: CASSPSPGKEQYF. V and J are TRBV13 and TRBJ2-7; a possible D gene is TRBD2 (5 bases). The germline CDR1 and CDR2 sequences are PRHDT and FYEKMQ (reference sequence). The CDR3 spans 13 residues. V was pared by 5 bases and J by 7 bases, with 15 bases between.

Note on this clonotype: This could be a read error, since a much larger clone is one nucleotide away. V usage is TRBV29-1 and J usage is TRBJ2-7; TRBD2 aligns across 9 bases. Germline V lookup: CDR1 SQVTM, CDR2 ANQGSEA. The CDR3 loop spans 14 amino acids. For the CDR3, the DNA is TGCAGCGTTGTCGTGCGGGAGGGTTATTACGAGCAGAACTTC. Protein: CSVVVREGYYEQNF.

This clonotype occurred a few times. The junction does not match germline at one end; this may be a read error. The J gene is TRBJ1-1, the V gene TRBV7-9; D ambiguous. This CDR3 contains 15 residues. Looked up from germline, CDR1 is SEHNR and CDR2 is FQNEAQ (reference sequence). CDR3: CANSLGEDYNTEAFF. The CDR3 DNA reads TGTGCCAACAGCTTAGGTGAGGATTATAACACTGAAGCTTTCTTT. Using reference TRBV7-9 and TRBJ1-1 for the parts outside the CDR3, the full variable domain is DTGVSQNPRHKITKRGQNVTFRCDPISEHNRLYWYRQTLGQGPEFLTYFQNEAQLEKSRLLSDRFSAERPKGSFSTLEIQRTEQGDSAMYLCANSLGEDYNTEAFFGQGTRLTVV.

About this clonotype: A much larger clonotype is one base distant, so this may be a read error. Here the CDR3 DNA reads TGTGCCAGCTTAGCTCAGGGGGGGTCCCACGAGCAGTACTTC. The encoded protein is CASLAQGGSHEQYF. This rearrangement joins TRBV28 to TRBJ2-7; D is tentatively TRBD1 or TRBD2 (7 bases each). The CDR3 length is 14 residues. The germline V gene encodes CDR1 MDHEN and CDR2 SYDVKM. V was cut by 8 bases and J by 5 bases, with 19 bases left in between. Filled out from reference TRBV28 and TRBJ2-7, the complete variable domain reads DVKVTQSSRYLVKRTGEKVFLECVQDMDHENMFWYRQDPGLGLRLIYFSYDVKMKEKGDIPEGYSVSREKKERFSLILESASTNQTSMYLCASLAQGGSHEQYFGPGTRLTVT.

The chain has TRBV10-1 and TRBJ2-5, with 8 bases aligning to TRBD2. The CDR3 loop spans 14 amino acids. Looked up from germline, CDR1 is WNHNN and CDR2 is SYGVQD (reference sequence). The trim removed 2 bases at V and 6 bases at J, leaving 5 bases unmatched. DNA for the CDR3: TGCGCCAGCAGTGAGGGGCTAGCGGGCCAGACCCAGTACTTC. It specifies CASSEGLAGQTQYF.

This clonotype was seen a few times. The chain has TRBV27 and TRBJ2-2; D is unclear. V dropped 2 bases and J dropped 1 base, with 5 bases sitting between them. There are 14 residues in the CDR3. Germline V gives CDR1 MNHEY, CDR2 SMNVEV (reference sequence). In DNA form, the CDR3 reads TGTGCCAGCAGTTTACAACGGAACACCGGGGAGCTGTTTTTT. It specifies CASSLQRNTGELFF.

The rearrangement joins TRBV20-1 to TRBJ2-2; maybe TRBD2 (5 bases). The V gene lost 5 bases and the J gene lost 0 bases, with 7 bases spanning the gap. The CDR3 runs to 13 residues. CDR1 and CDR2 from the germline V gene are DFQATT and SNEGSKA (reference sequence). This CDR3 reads CSAPAANTGELFF. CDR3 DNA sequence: TGCAGTGCTCCAGCGGCGAACACCGGGGAGCTGTTTTTT.

Here the CDR3 reads CASSLSMWDEQYF. In nucleotides, the CDR3 is TGTGCCAGCAGTTTATCGATGTGGGACGAGCAGTACTTC. This chain connects TRBV27 to TRBJ2-7; D call uncertain. Germline CDR1 MNHEY, CDR2 SMNVEV (reference sequence). Trimming removed 0 bases at V and 5 bases at J, with 8 bases between. This CDR3 is 13 amino acids long.

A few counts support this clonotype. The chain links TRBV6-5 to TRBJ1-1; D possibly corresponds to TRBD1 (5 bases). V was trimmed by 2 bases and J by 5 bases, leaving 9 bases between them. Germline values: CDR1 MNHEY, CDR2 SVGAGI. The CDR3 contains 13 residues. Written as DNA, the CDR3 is TGTGCCAGCAGTTACGGGGGGGTTACTGAAGCTTTCTTT. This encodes CASSYGGVTEAFF.